This T cell receptor (beta chain) was observed in a study of cytomegalovirus exposure and HLA in healthy donors (dated by TCRdb to 2015 to 2018). Some background on the complete study: An earlier analysis of several hundred of the donors reported more than 250 Gb of sequence data and more than 90 million unique TCR beta sequences from 190 million or so T cells. Approximately 330 gigabases of sequencing data and 70 million to 95 million unique TCR sequences made up an early release that covered 500 to 700 HLA-typed donors. Of the 300 to 400 genotyped donors, about 84% fell in the genetic ancestry cluster associated with self-reported Caucasian donors. The study aimed to test whether signatures of past pathogen exposure could be identified by cataloging public T cell receptors. The study used immunosequencing to profile the T cell repertoires of 666 subjects and linked those repertoires to cytomegalovirus serostatus. Along with the roughly 670-subject first cohort, a separate validation cohort of approximately 110 different subjects was used. The study combined high-throughput TCR immunosequencing, statistical association of individual TCRs with disease status, and machine learning to predict cytomegalovirus infection status. To study patterns of TCR occurrence, a later analysis re-analyzed previously published TCR beta repertoires from under 750 donors and added high-resolution HLA genotyping. The later analysis used no new phenotypic data to find candidate immune exposures, relying instead on TCR beta sequences and their occurrence across donors. An earlier analysis of nearly 600 of the donors applied high-throughput TCR beta sequencing to assess whether each TCR beta V gene segment acted as functional or pseudogenic. Donor age, sex, ethnicity and CMV serostatus were compiled together with the repertoire data. In a later genetic analysis, genome-wide SNP genotypes for about 65% of the 666 donors were used, and that subset was treated as a discovery cohort. Every discovery cohort repertoire had been produced on one sequencing platform. HLA typing covered class I and class II loci at four-digit resolution. Typing coverage differed by locus: A, B, C, DRB1 and DQB1 were typed in about 620-630 donors, DQA1 in roughly 500, DPA1 in some 610, and DPB1 in just under 490. Four or five DR-DQ haplotypes were treated as single units for association and clustering because of strong linkage in the cohort. On average, roughly 240,000 unique TCR beta nucleotide sequences were sequenced per donor among a few hundred genotyped donors of the cohort, with 15% to 20% of those sequences being non-productive.

The junction shows trimming of 6 bases on V and 5 bases on J, plus 19 bases between the germline ends. The CDR3 holds 15 amino acids from the cysteine to the phenylalanine. Of all the DNA, just the CDR3 is kept, 45 bases in frame from base 1. CDR1 MDHEN and CDR2 SYDVKM are derived from the germline V gene. In total, approximately 690 healthy bone marrow donors made up the cohort. At the time of sampling, all cohort members were nominally healthy, though unrecorded immune exposures were likely present. The donor tested CMV seronegative, placing the donor among the 352 seronegative members of the cohort. Every donor gave a peripheral blood sample, and the peripheral blood mononuclear cells from that sample were used for TCR beta sequencing. Genomic DNA extraction from the blood cell samples was performed with the Qiagen DNeasy Blood Extraction Kit. In regard to this clone: Its antigen specificity is not known. Per-base quality was not reported, and no clone a single base away is much larger than it.

The paper as a whole reports these results and caveats: When HLA alleles, especially DR and DQ, strongly co-occurred, attributing TCR associations to individual alleles was difficult. This cohort had only TCR beta chains sequenced, and the lack of alpha or paired-chain data limited which features could be detected. In a later analysis, the rate of TCR association differed among HLA loci, with DRB1 alleles having the most associated TCRs and HLA-C alleles having the fewest. Correlated functional status among segregating V segments might be attributable to linkage disequilibrium, but an unknown experimental factor could not be ruled out. In a later analysis, several top co-occurrence clusters were reported to appear linked to parvovirus B19, influenza, CMV and Epstein-Barr virus. A later analysis found that HLA-associated TCR beta chains were more clonally expanded and had lower generation probabilities than equally common non-associated chains. Because some donors lacked HLA typing at each locus, the association tests relied only on the typed subset. Broadly in line with IMGT annotations, most TCR beta V segments showed up in productive rearrangements about 87% or about 30% of the time in an earlier analysis of around 550 of the donors. Specific HLA alleles were associated with 15,000 to 20,000 TCR beta sequences at a false discovery rate of 0.05 in a later analysis. A further reported finding was that TCR beta sequences accurately predicted the HLA-A and HLA-B alleles for most subjects in the first cohort. A total of fewer than 200 TCR beta chains were listed by the study as associated with cytomegalovirus. Some IMGT-functional V segments, including TRBV6-2 and TRBV6-3, could not be told apart with the 87-base-pair reads, so those segments were excluded. About 17 rarely observed V segments, including chromosome 9 orphons, were excluded from the earlier analysis of a few hundred of the donors because counts were too low. Immune exposure information for the cohort was limited to CMV serostatus. The authors suggested that the approach could potentially be extended to other disease states and immunological phenotypes. According to a later genetic analysis, donors in an Asian-associated ancestry cluster had fewer N-insertions in productive TCRs than the approximately 630-donor mean. Most TCR sequences were observed very rarely across donors, whereas some public TCRs were present in many individuals. In vitro tests confirmed that a few of the cytomegalovirus-associated TCR beta chains recognize cytomegalovirus antigens. V-gene and J-gene trimming of TCR beta chains was associated with a missense DCLRE1C variant in a later genetic analysis, and the association was replicated in an independent cohort. In a later analysis, most CMV-associated TCR beta chains were found to appear HLA-restricted, with HLA associations seemingly driven largely by CMV exposure. In both the original and validation cohorts, the classifier was reported to diagnose cytomegalovirus status with high specificity and sensitivity. Roughly uniform sequencing depth across donors was assumed in presence/absence analyses, although this assumption may not hold. A cluster of highly shared sequence variants was judged likely to be a technical artifact of the sequencing pipeline.

The library was obtained by the immunoSEQ multiplex PCR assay. For the multiplex PCR, a mixture combining 60 forward primers for TCR Vbeta segments and 13 reverse primers for TCR Jbeta segments was used. The CDR3 region of rearranged TCR beta genes was amplified from genomic DNA with a multiplex PCR assay. The Illumina HiSeq System was used to sequence the amplified TCR beta libraries as 87-base-pair reads. The paper's processing steps were these. A later analysis tallied tens of millions of unique TCR beta chains across the 660 or so repertoires, and about 12 million of those chains were shared by two or more donors. A nearest-neighbor algorithm error-corrected the raw reads and collapsed the reads into unique sequences, merging closely related sequences to remove PCR and sequencing errors. Alignment of CDR3 sequences to IMGT reference sequences was used to assign V, D and J gene segments. Each retained sequence needed at least a six-nucleotide match to both a V gene segment and a J gene segment. A rearrangement counted as productive if the CDR3 had no stop codons and remained in frame with V and J, and every other rearrangement counted as non-productive. CDR3 was defined by IMGT convention, running from the second conserved V-encoded cysteine to the conserved J-encoded phenylalanine. Sequences without an unambiguous match to a single V gene segment were excluded from the earlier analysis of 450 to 650 of the donors. In an earlier analysis of some 590 of the donors, a V segment was called functional when productive rearrangements were above 56.7%, and segregating when the standard deviation between donors exceeded 5%. A statistical classification framework was built for diagnosing cytomegalovirus status from the catalog of TCR beta chain sequences. In a later analysis, V and J genes were assigned by comparing TCR nucleotide sequences against IMGT/GENE-DB human TR gene sequences. In a later analysis, CDR3 sequences and most-parsimonious VDJ recombination scenarios were assigned using the TCRdist pipeline. A later analysis defined each TCR beta chain by its CDR3 amino acid sequence plus V-gene family, and excluded reads lacking a unique V-gene family. To address suspected cross-contamination and a sequencing artifact, a later analysis removed roughly 640 highly shared, low-generation-probability nucleotide sequences. A later analysis calculated a clonal expansion index for each public chain from normalized within-repertoire ranks of inferred template counts. A later analysis computed generation probabilities with a VDJ recombination model fitted to out-of-frame rearrangements, and checked the results against IGoR. In a later analysis, TCR-TCR, TCR-HLA and TCR-CMV co-occurrence was scored with hypergeometric tests, and a repertoire-size bias correction was applied to TCR pairs. To estimate false discovery rates, a later analysis permuted the HLA or CMV assignments 20 times. In a later analysis, co-occurring TCRs were grouped using DBSCAN, with TCRdist sequence similarity added in when clustering inside HLA-allele-positive subsets. For co-occurrence clustering, repertoires with fewer than 30,000 or more than 120,000 public chains were excluded, along with roughly 5 repertoires with anomalous nucleotide sharing. This immuneACCESS table, as held by TCRdb, lists in-frame sequences with V and J called but not all clones. Of the missing ones, under half trace to an unresolved V gene in checked studies; the others have no known cause. V and J calls and clone size are copied from that table; D and trimming were computed from the DNA. The table for this sample lists 200,000 to 250,000 clones; around 89% of them were counted only once. The top ten hold more than 0.8% of the sample.

This sequence originates from a woman under 30 in good health and CMV-seronegative. The rearrangement combines TRBV28 with TRBJ1-2; the D gene is unclear. What was sequenced was PBMCs. The nucleotides read TGTGCCAGCAGCCGGGAGTTTGCAATGGGATATGGCTACACCTTC. Translated, this is CASSREFAMGYGYTF.